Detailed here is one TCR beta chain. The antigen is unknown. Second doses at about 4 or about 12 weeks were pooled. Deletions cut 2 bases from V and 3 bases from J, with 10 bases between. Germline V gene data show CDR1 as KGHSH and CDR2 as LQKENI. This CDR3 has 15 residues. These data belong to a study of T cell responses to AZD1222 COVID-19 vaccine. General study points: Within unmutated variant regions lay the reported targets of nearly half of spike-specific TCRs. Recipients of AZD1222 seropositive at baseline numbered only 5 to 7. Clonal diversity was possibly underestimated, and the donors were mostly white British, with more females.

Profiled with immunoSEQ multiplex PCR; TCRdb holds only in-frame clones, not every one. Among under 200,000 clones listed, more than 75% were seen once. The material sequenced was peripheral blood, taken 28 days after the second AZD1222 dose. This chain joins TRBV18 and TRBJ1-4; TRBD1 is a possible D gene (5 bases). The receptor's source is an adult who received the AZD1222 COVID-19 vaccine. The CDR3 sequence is CASSPMAQANEKLFF. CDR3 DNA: TGTGCCAGCTCACCAATGGCACAGGCTAATGAAAAACTGTTTTTT. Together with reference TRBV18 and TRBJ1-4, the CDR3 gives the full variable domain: NAGVMQNPRHLVRRRGQEARLRCSPMKGHSHVYWYRQLPEEGLKFMVYLQKENIIDESGMPKERFSAEFPKEGPSILRIQQVVRGDSAAYFCASSPMAQANEKLFFGSGTQLSVL.